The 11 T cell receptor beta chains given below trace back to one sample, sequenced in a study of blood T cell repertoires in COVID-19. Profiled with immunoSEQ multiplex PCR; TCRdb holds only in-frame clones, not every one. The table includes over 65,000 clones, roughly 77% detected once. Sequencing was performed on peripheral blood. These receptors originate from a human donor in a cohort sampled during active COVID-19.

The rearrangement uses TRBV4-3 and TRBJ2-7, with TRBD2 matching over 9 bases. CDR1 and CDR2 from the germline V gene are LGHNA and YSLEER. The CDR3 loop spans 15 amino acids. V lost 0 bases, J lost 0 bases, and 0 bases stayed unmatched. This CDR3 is CASSQEAGGSYEQYF. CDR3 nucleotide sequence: TGCGCCAGCAGCCAAGAAGCGGGAGGCTCCTACGAGCAGTACTTC.

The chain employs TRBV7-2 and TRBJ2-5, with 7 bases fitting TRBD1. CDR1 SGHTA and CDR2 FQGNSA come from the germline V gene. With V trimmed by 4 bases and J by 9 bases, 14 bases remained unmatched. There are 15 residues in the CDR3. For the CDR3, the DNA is TGTGCCAGCAGCTCGGGACAGCCTTTGGGTTTGGCCCAGTACTTC. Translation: CASSSGQPLGLAQYF.

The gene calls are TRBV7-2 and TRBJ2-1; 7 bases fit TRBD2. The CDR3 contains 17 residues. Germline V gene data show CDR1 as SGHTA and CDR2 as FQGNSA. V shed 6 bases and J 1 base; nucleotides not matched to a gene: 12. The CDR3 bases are TGTGCCAGCAGGCTTGAGTCTAGCGGTGTTTCCTACAATGAGCAGTTCTTC. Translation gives CASRLESSGVSYNEQFF.

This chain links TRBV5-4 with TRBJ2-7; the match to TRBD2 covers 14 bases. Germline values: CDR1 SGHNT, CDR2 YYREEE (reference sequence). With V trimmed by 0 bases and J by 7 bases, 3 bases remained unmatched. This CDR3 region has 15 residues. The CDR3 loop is CASSLAGTSGSEQYF. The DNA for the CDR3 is TGTGCCAGCAGCTTGGCGGGGACTAGCGGGAGTGAGCAGTACTTC.

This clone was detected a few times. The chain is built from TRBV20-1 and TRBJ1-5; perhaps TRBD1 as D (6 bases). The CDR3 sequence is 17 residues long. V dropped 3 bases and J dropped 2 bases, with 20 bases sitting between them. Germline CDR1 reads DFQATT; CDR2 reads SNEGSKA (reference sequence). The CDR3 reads CSASQIGGASGNQPQHF. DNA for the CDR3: TGCAGTGCTAGTCAAATCGGGGGGGCTTCGGGCAATCAGCCCCAGCATTTT.

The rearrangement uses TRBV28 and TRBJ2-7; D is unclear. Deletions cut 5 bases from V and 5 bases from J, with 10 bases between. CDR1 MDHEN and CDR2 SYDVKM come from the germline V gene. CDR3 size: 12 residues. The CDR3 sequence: CASSLSPHEQYF. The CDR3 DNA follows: TGTGCCAGCAGTCTTTCCCCCCACGAGCAGTACTTC.

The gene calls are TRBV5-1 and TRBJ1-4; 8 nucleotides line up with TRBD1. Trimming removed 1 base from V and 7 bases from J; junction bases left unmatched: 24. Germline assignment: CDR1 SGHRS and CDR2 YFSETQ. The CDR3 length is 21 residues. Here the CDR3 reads CASSLPASGQGAGGLGEKLFF. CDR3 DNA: TGCGCCAGCAGCTTGCCTGCCTCCGGTCAGGGGGCGGGAGGGTTAGGTGAAAAACTGTTTTTT.

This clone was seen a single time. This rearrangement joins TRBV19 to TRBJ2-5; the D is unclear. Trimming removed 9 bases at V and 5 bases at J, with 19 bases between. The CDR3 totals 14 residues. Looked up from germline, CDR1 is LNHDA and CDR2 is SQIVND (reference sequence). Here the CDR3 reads CARPDDRFWETQYF. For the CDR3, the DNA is TGTGCCAGGCCAGATGATCGCTTTTGGGAGACCCAGTACTTC.

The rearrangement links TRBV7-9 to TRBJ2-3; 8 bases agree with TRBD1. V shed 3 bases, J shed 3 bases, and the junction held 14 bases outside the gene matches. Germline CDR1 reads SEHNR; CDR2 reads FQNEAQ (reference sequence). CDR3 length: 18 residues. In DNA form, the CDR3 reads TGTGCCAGCAGCTTTAGGACAGGGATGACGAAAAGTACAGATACGCAGTATTTT. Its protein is CASSFRTGMTKSTDTQYF.

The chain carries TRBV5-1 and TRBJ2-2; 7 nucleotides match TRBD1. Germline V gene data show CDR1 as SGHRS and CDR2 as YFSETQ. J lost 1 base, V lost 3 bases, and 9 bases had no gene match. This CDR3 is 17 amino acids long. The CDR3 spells CASSSGTGTVNTGELFF. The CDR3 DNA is TGCGCCAGCAGCTCAGGAACCGGGACAGTGAACACCGGGGAGCTGTTTTTT.

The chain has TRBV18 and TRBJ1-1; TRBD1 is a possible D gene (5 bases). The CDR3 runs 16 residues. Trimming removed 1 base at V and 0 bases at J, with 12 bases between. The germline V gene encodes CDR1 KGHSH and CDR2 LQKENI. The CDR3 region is CASSPRGLHMNTEAFF. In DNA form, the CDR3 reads TGTGCCAGCTCACCACGGGGACTACATATGAACACTGAAGCTTTCTTT.